One sample yielded the 13 T cell receptor beta chains listed below, sequenced in a study of blood T cell repertoires in COVID-19. The protocol was immunoSEQ multiplex PCR, while the TCRdb copy is restricted to in-frame clones and leaves out a portion. The table has roughly 300,000 clones, about 85% seen once. The sequencing sample was made of peripheral blood. The receptors come from a human donor in a cohort sampled during active COVID-19.

The V and J genes are TRBV7-2 and TRBJ2-3; D is perhaps TRBD2 (6 bases). Between the trimmed V and J ends, which lost 4 bases and 2 bases, there was a span of 10 bases. The CDR3 runs to 14 residues. Germline-derived CDR1 and CDR2 are SGHTA and FQGNSA. Here the CDR3 DNA reads TGTGCCAGCAGCTCTTTAGCGGACACAGATACGCAGTATTTT. Translating it yields CASSSLADTDTQYF.

In this sample, this clone turned up many times. The rearrangement links TRBV2 to TRBJ2-7; D is ambiguous. The CDR3 totals 14 residues. With 6 bases removed from V and 6 bases from J, the gap between germline ends came to 18 bases. Per germline, CDR1 SNHLY and CDR2 FYNNEI. The CDR3 nucleotides read TGTGCCAGCAGCGAAAAAGGCGAAACGGGCGAGCAGTACTTC. This translates into CASSEKGETGEQYF.

J is TRBJ2-7 and V is TRBV19; a possible D gene is TRBD1 (6 bases). CDR1 and CDR2 (germline): LNHDA, SQIVND (reference sequence). V lost 3 bases and J 6 bases, leaving 12 bases between the germline ends. The CDR3 has 13 residues. This chain's CDR3 is CASSMVLTGEQYF. Here the CDR3 DNA reads TGTGCCAGTAGTATGGTCCTGACAGGCGAGCAGTACTTC. The full variable domain, its missing parts supplied by reference TRBV19 and TRBJ2-7, is DGGITQSPKYLFRKEGQNVTLSCEQNLNHDAMYWYRQDPGQGLRLIYYSQIVNDFQKGDIAEGYSVSREKKESFPLTVTSAQKNPTAFYLCASSMVLTGEQYFGPGTRLTVT.

V usage is TRBV30 and J usage is TRBJ2-7; D is possibly TRBD1 or TRBD2 (9 bases each). This CDR3 spans 21 amino acids. Germline values: CDR1 GTSNPN, CDR2 SVGIG (reference sequence). V was trimmed by 8 bases and J by 7 bases, leaving 45 bases between them. The CDR3 protein is CAPTGTGWREGRRARKGEQYF. DNA for the CDR3: TGTGCCCCTACCGGGACAGGGTGGCGGGAGGGCCGGAGGGCCAGGAAAGGGGAGCAGTACTTC.

V gene TRBV25-1 combines with J gene TRBJ1-1; the D is unclear. CDR1 is MGHDK, CDR2 SYGVNS, per germline. CDR3 length: 11 amino acids. V lost 7 bases and J 6 bases, leaving 9 bases between the germline ends. In nucleotides, the CDR3 is TGTGCCAGCATGTCTATTTCTGAAGCTTTCTTT. Protein: CASMSISEAFF.

The chain employs TRBV4-1 and TRBJ1-2; TRBD1 matches 8 bases. The CDR3 sequence is 13 residues long. V gave up 5 bases and J gave up 6 bases; unmatched junction bases: 5. Per germline, CDR1 MGHRA and CDR2 YSYEKL. CDR3 nucleotides: TGCGCCAGCAGCGCGGGGACAGGTCATGGCTACACCTTC. The encoded protein is CASSAGTGHGYTF.

To note about this clone: Other nucleotide sequences in the sample specify the same CDR3. The chain links TRBV11-2 to TRBJ2-1, with D perhaps TRBD2 (6 bases). The CDR3 contains 12 residues. Germline loops: CDR1 SGHAT, CDR2 FQNNGV. The V end was cut by 3 bases, the J end by 7 bases, with 7 bases between. Written as DNA, the CDR3 is TGTGCCAGCAGCTTGGCGGGGAATGAGCAGTTCTTC. Translating gives CASSLAGNEQFF.

The chain joins TRBV14 to TRBJ2-2, with D unclear. CDR1 and CDR2 (germline): SGHDN, FVKESK. The CDR3 loop spans 15 amino acids. Trimming removed 0 bases from V and 5 bases from J, with 10 bases in between. CDR3 nucleotide sequence: TGTGCCAGCAGCCAAGACTCCCGTGAGACCGGGGAGCTGTTTTTT. This encodes CASSQDSRETGELFF. Variable domain in full (rest from reference TRBV14 and TRBJ2-2): EAGVTQFPSHSVIEKGQTVTLRCDPISGHDNLYWYRRVMGKEIKFLLHFVKESKQDESGMPNNRFLAERTGGTYSTLKVQPAELEDSGVYFCASSQDSRETGELFFGEGSRLTVL.

The V call is TRBV29-1, the J call TRBJ1-3; D unresolved. This CDR3 is built from 13 residues. Germline V gene lookup returns CDR1 SQVTM and CDR2 ANQGSEA. Trimming removed 7 bases at V and 0 bases at J, with 10 bases between. The CDR3 region is CSASSRSGNTIYF. In DNA, the CDR3 is TGCAGCGCTAGTTCTCGCTCTGGAAACACCATATATTTT.

The CDR3 nucleotides read TGCGCCAGCAGCTCCGGAGATTTCTATGGCTACACCTTC. Amino acids: CASSSGDFYGYTF. The genes are TRBV5-1 and TRBJ1-2; D remains ambiguous. The germline V gene encodes CDR1 SGHRS and CDR2 YFSETQ. The CDR3 is 13 residues long. V was shortened by 3 bases and J by 4 bases, with 10 bases between the two germline ends.

This clone was recorded a few times. The rearrangement uses TRBV5-1 and TRBJ1-1; 10 bases match TRBD1. CDR3 size: 14 residues. Germline V gene lookup returns CDR1 SGHRS and CDR2 YFSETQ. The V segment lost 3 bases and the J segment 5 bases; nucleotides outside the gene matches: 4. The CDR3, as DNA: TGCGCCAGCAGCTACGGGACAGGGGTTACTGAAGCTTTCTTT. Its translation is CASSYGTGVTEAFF.

The chain employs TRBV28 and TRBJ2-7; 11 bases are shared with TRBD1. This CDR3 region has 14 residues. CDR1 is MDHEN, CDR2 SYDVKM, per germline. V was clipped by 2 bases and J by 3 bases; unmatched bases: 0. The CDR3 loop reads CASSLGTGGYEQYF. The CDR3 nucleotides read TGTGCCAGCAGTTTAGGGACAGGGGGCTACGAGCAGTACTTC.

The chain employs TRBV25-1 and TRBJ1-6; no definite D call. Trimming removed 4 bases from V and 5 bases from J, with 6 bases in between. The CDR3 totals 13 residues. Germline CDR1 reads MGHDK; CDR2 reads SYGVNS. The CDR3: CASSALNNSPLHF. In DNA form, the CDR3 reads TGTGCCAGCAGTGCACTCAATAATTCACCCCTCCACTTT.